Listed below are T cell receptor beta chains from one sample, sequenced in a study of T cells in localized non-small cell lung cancer. The repertoire was sequenced with immunoSEQ multiplex PCR; TCRdb's copy has only in-frame clones and lacks some. This table has about 72,000 clones, 84% appearing once. Sequences were derived from peripheral blood, sampled before any cancer treatment. The receptors come from a female donor of 60 years or more with stage I lung adenocarcinoma. Both conserved end residues are part of each CDR3. D genes are given only for firm matches. Clone size is stated in some rows and not others, as once, few, many or a class when expanded.

J gene | clone size | V gene | D gene | CDR3 protein | CDR3 DNA
TRBJ1-6 | - | TRBV11-3 | - | CASSSLGVSSYNSPLHF | TGTGCCAGCAGCTCTCTTGGTGTGAGCTCCTATAATTCACCCCTCCACTTT
TRBJ2-2 | - | TRBV7-3 | - | CASSLVWGTGELFF | TGTGCCAGCAGCTTGGTCTGGGGTACCGGGGAGCTGTTTTTT
TRBJ1-2 | - | TRBV19 | TRBD1 | CASRFRDRDGYTF | TGTGCCAGTAGATTCCGGGACAGGGATGGCTACACCTTC
TRBJ1-2 | - | TRBV10-3 | TRBD1 | CAISESMDRGSDGYTF | TGTGCCATCAGTGAGTCGATGGACAGGGGAAGTGATGGCTACACCTTC
TRBJ2-5 | - | TRBV28 | - | CASSSGLETQYF | TGTGCCAGCAGTTCTGGCTTGGAGACCCAGTACTTC
TRBJ1-3 | - | TRBV5-1 | - | CASSTQGADTIYF | TGCGCCAGCAGCACACAGGGTGCAGACACCATATATTTT
TRBJ2-3 | - | TRBV5-1 | - | CASSSSWTQYF | TGCGCCAGCAGCTCCTCGTGGACGCAGTATTTT
TRBJ2-6 | - | TRBV11-3 | - | CASSLGQSGANVLTF | TGTGCCAGCAGCCTAGGACAGTCTGGGGCCAACGTCCTGACTTTC
TRBJ2-5 | - | TRBV7-6 | - | CASSLAGGPPQETQYF | TGTGCCAGCAGCTTAGCGGGGGGTCCGCCGCAAGAGACCCAGTACTTC
TRBJ2-1 | - | TRBV2 | TRBD1 | CASSEALQGAGSYNEQFF | TGTGCCAGCAGTGAAGCGCTTCAGGGGGCAGGGTCCTACAATGAGCAGTTCTTC
TRBJ2-7 | - | TRBV23-1 | - | CASSQSTVKYYF | TGCGCCAGCAGTCAATCGACGGTAAAGTATTACTTC
TRBJ1-5 | - | TRBV18 | - | CASSPPGSHQPQHF | TGTGCCAGCTCACCACCAGGGAGTCACCAGCCCCAGCATTTT
TRBJ2-5 | - | TRBV18 | - | CASSQDQETQYF | TGTGCCAGCTCACAAGACCAAGAGACCCAGTACTTC
TRBJ1-1 | - | TRBV5-1 | - | CASTEGGGRSEAFF | TGCGCCAGCACCGAAGGTGGGGGAAGGTCGGAAGCTTTCTTT
TRBJ2-3 | once | TRBV5-1 | - | CASSFADTQYF | TGCGCCAGCAGCTTCGCAGATACGCAGTATTTT
TRBJ2-7 | - | TRBV5-1 | - | CASSLNAGPYEQYF | TGCGCCAGCAGCTTGAATGCGGGACCCTACGAGCAGTACTTC
TRBJ1-3 | once | TRBV19 | TRBD1 | CAGTGGGNTIYF | TGTGCCGGAACAGGGGGTGGAAACACCATATATTTT
TRBJ2-3 | - | TRBV5-5 | TRBD2 | CASSPSGGSSTDTQYF | TGTGCCAGCAGTCCCTCGGGCGGGAGCAGCACAGATACGCAGTATTTT
TRBJ1-1 | - | TRBV7-9 | - | CASSLATAVQKAFF | TGTGCCAGCAGCTTAGCGACAGCGGTCCAGAAAGCTTTCTTT
TRBJ2-3 | - | TRBV6-6 | - | CASSPLTVNTQYF | TGTGCCAGCAGCCCTTTGACGGTGAATACGCAGTATTTT
TRBJ1-3 | - | TRBV4-1 | TRBD1 | CASSHRDSGNTIYF | TGCGCCAGCAGCCACCGGGACAGTGGAAACACCATATATTTT
TRBJ2-1 | - | TRBV6-1 | TRBD2 | CASSPLAVNEQFF | TGTGCCAGCAGCCCACTAGCGGTCAATGAGCAGTTCTTC
TRBJ2-7 | - | TRBV6-1 | - | CASSRDYEQYF | TGTGCCAGCAGCCGGGACTACGAGCAGTACTTC
TRBJ1-4 | once | TRBV11-3 | TRBD1 | CASSHLETGAEKLFF | TGTGCCAGCTCGCACCTCGAGACAGGGGCTGAAAAACTGTTTTTT
TRBJ1-3 | few | TRBV4-2 | - | CASSQDGYSGNTIYF | TGTGCCAGCAGCCAAGACGGATACTCTGGAAACACCATATATTTT
TRBJ1-4 | - | TRBV6-1 | TRBD1 | CASSETGQGFEKLFF | TGTGCCAGCAGTGAAACGGGACAGGGTTTTGAAAAACTGTTTTTT